This is a list of T cell receptor beta chains from one sample in a study of T-cell reconstitution after alpha-beta-depleted transplantation in children. Each CDR3 protein is one row after TCRdb ran MiXCR on the PCR reads. The data show 750,000 to 950,000 distinct CDR3 sequences, roughly 15% seen once. The material sequenced was PBMCs, mostly from graft donor cells, taken 360 days after TCRalphabeta/CD19-depleted stem cell transplant. These receptors were taken from a male patient between 10 and 17 years old who had a stem cell transplant for acute lymphoblastic leukemia, so the T cells may come from the graft donor. Each CDR3 is given with its conserved first and last residue. D genes are given only for firm matches. The listing skips clone size in some rows; elsewhere it reads once, few, many or a size class.

clone size	V gene	D gene	J gene	CDR3 protein	CDR3 DNA
.	TRBV18	.	TRBJ2-7	CASSPKKSYEQYF	TGTGCCAGCTCACCAAAAAAATCCTACGAGCAGTACTTC
few	TRBV5-1	TRBD1	TRBJ1-3	CASRQTGTSGNTIYF	TGCGCCAGCAGACAGACAGGGACTTCTGGAAACACCATATATTTT
few	TRBV4-1	TRBD1	TRBJ2-7	CASSRIGTGVYEQYF	TGCGCCAGCAGCCGTATTGGGACAGGGGTCTACGAGCAGTACTTC
many	TRBV12-3/TRBV12-4	TRBD2	TRBJ2-7	CASSLGRGGYEQYF	TGTGCCAGCAGTTTAGGGCGGGGGGGTTACGAGCAGTACTTC
.	TRBV6-1	TRBD1	TRBJ2-6	CASSPGTGGSGANVLTF	TGTGCCAGCAGTCCCGGGACAGGGGGCTCTGGGGCCAACGTCCTGACTTTC
.	TRBV29-1	TRBD1	TRBJ2-7	CSVEKLDRPPYEQYF	TGCAGCGTTGAAAAACTGGACAGGCCCCCCTACGAGCAGTACTTC
.	TRBV29-1	TRBD2	TRBJ2-7	CSARTSGRAYEQHF	TGCAGCGCCCGGACTAGCGGGAGGGCCTACGAGCAGCACTTC
.	TRBV3-1	TRBD2	TRBJ2-3	CASSQLAGGPDTQYF	TGTGCCAGCAGCCAACTAGCGGGAGGGCCAGATACGCAGTATTTT
few	TRBV20-1	TRBD1	TRBJ1-1	CSARAGGFNTEAFF	TGCAGTGCTAGAGCAGGGGGCTTTAACACTGAAGCTTTCTTT
many	TRBV3-1	TRBD1	TRBJ1-1	CASSRTGPNEAFF	TGTGCCAGCAGCCGGACAGGACCGAATGAAGCTTTCTTT
.	TRBV5-1	.	TRBJ2-7	CASSLGTSPYYEQYF	TGCGCCAGCAGCTTGGGTACTAGCCCCTACTACGAGCAGTACTTC
.	TRBV30	.	TRBJ1-5	CAWSVETVTQPQHF	TGTGCCTGGAGTGTAGAGACAGTCACTCAGCCCCAGCATTTT
few	TRBV10-3	.	TRBJ2-7	CAISESGESYEQYF	TGTGCCATCAGTGAGTCCGGGGAATCCTACGAGCAGTACTTC
many	TRBV5-1	TRBD1	TRBJ2-2	CASIGTASGELFF	TGCGCCAGCATCGGGACAGCCTCCGGGGAGCTGTTTTTT
.	TRBV23-1	.	TRBJ2-7	CASSWTVRGQSYEQYF	TGCGCCAGCAGTTGGACCGTCCGAGGGCAATCCTACGAGCAGTACTTC
.	TRBV29-1	TRBD2	TRBJ2-5	CSVAGLADLQETQYF	TGCAGCGTTGCAGGACTAGCGGACCTCCAAGAGACCCAGTACTTC
.	TRBV3-1	.	TRBJ2-2	CASRLGLLLSTGELFF	TGTGCCAGCAGGCTCGGCCTTCTCTTGAGCACCGGGGAGCTGTTTTTT
few	TRBV9	TRBD1	TRBJ2-3	CASSGGGTGALDTQYF	TGTGCCAGCAGCGGGGGAGGGACAGGGGCCCTGGATACGCAGTATTTT
few	TRBV15	.	TRBJ1-1	CATSREYPLNTEAFF	TGTGCCACCAGCAGAGAATATCCATTGAACACTGAAGCTTTCTTT
.	TRBV12-3/TRBV12-4	.	TRBJ2-3	CASRVVDTQYF	TGTGCCAGCAGAGTAGTCGATACGCAGTATTTT
few	TRBV7-8	.	TRBJ2-6	CASSPIPTGANVLTF	TGTGCCAGCAGCCCCATACCGACTGGGGCCAACGTCCTGACTTTC
few	TRBV20-1	.	TRBJ2-5	CSAPGSGRAGTQYF	TGCAGTGCTCCCGGATCCGGCAGGGCAGGGACCCAGTACTTC
few	TRBV15	.	TRBJ1-1	CATSLEPNTEAFF	TGTGCCACCAGTCTAGAGCCGAACACTGAAGCTTTCTTT
.	TRBV4-1	.	TRBJ2-2	CASSQAQTSNTGELFF	TGCGCCAGCAGCCAAGCACAAACTTCGAACACCGGGGAGCTGTTTTTT
.	TRBV5-1	TRBD1	TRBJ1-4	CASSLAGGTGREKLFF	TGCGCCAGCAGCTTGGCCGGCGGGACAGGGCGGGAAAAACTGTTTTTT
few	TRBV7-9	.	TRBJ1-2	CASSLRGENYGYTF	TGTGCCAGCAGCTTAAGGGGGGAAAACTATGGCTACACCTTC
few	TRBV20-1	TRBD1	TRBJ1-1	CSAYAGDRGSEAFF	TGCAGTGCTTATGCCGGGGACAGGGGGTCTGAAGCTTTCTTT
.	TRBV20-1	.	TRBJ1-5	CSASRGRRPSNQPQHF	TGCAGTGCTAGCAGGGGTCGGAGACCTAGCAATCAGCCCCAGCATTTT
.	TRBV28	.	TRBJ2-7	CASSFSGDRQYF	TGTGCCAGCAGTTTTTCGGGGGATCGGCAGTACTTC
.	TRBV5-1	TRBD2	TRBJ2-2	CASSFRGDGTGELFF	TGCGCCAGCAGCTTCCGGGGGGACGGCACCGGGGAGCTGTTTTTT
.	TRBV19	.	TRBJ1-4	CASRQTTWRGNEKLFF	TGTGCCAGTAGGCAGACGACATGGAGAGGAAATGAAAAACTGTTTTTT
.	TRBV27	.	TRBJ1-5	CASSLNPASNQPQHF	TGTGCCAGCAGTTTAAATCCAGCTAGCAATCAGCCCCAGCATTTT
.	TRBV6-1	.	TRBJ2-7	CASRPMGRSSYEQYF	TGTGCCAGCCGCCCGATGGGCAGGTCCTCCTACGAGCAGTACTTC
.	TRBV7-8	TRBD1	TRBJ2-5	CASSFGDRGYQETQYF	TGTGCCAGCAGCTTTGGGGACAGGGGGTACCAAGAGACCCAGTACTTC
few	TRBV5-1	TRBD2	TRBJ2-2	CASRVASGGELFF	TGCGCCAGCAGAGTGGCTAGCGGTGGGGAGCTGTTTTTT
.	TRBV20-1	TRBD2	TRBJ2-1	CSARALSGTSPFHSFF	TGCAGTGCTAGAGCTCTCTCCGGGACTAGCCCCTTCCATTCGTTCTTC
.	TRBV5-1	TRBD2	TRBJ2-7	CASSEGLSWSYEQYF	TGCGCCAGCAGCGAGGGACTATCATGGTCCTACGAGCAGTACTTC
few	TRBV4-1	TRBD1	TRBJ2-5	CASSHDRGPETQYF	TGCGCCAGCAGCCATGACAGGGGGCCGGAGACCCAGTACTTC
few	TRBV27	.	TRBJ2-7	CASSSFPRDPGGEQYF	TGTGCCAGCAGTTCTTTCCCCCGGGATCCGGGCGGGGAGCAGTACTTC
many	TRBV7-3	.	TRBJ2-3	CAGDSDTQYF	TGTGCCGGGGATTCAGATACGCAGTATTTT